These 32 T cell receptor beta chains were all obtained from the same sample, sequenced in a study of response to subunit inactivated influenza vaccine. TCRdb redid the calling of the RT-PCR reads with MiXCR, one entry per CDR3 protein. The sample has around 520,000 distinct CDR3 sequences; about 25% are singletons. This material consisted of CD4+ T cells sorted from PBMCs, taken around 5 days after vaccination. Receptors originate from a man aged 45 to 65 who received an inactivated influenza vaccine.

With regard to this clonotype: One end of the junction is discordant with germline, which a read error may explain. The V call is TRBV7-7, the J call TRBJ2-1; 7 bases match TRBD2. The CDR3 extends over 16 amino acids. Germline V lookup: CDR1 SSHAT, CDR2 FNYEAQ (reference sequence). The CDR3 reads CASSIVAGTSSNEQFF. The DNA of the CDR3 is TGTGCCAGCAGCATCGTAGCGGGTACCTCCTCCAATGAGCAGTTCTTC.

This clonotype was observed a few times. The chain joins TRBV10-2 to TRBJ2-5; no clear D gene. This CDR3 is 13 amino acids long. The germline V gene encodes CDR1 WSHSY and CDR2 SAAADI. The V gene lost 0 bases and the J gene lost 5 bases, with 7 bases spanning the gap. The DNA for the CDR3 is TGCGCCAGCAGTGAGTCGAATAGCGAGACCCAGTACTTC. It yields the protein CASSESNSETQYF.

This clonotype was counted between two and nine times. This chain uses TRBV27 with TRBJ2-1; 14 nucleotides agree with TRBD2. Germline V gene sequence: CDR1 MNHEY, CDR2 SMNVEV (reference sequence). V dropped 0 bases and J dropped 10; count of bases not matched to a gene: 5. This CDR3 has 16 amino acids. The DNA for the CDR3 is TGTGCCAGCAGTTTATCCCTGACTAGCGGGAGGGAAGAGCAGTTCTTC. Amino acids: CASSLSLTSGREEQFF.

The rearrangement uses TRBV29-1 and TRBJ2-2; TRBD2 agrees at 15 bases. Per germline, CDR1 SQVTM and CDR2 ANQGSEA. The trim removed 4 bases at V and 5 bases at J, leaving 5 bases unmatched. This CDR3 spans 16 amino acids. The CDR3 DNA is TGCAGCGTTGGCCCCGGGACTAGCGGGGGGACCGGGGAGCTGTTTTTT. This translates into CSVGPGTSGGTGELFF.

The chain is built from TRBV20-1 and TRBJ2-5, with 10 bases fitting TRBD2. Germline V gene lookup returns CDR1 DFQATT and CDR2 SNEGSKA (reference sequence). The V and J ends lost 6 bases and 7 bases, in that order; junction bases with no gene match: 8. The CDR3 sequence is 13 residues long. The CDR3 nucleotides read TGCAGTGCGGAGCGGGAGGGCCTTGGGACCCAGTACTTC. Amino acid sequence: CSAEREGLGTQYF.

The CDR3 nucleotides are TGCGCCAGCAGCCAGGGGGACAGTGGACTTCTATCACCCCTCCACTTT. Amino acids: CASSQGDSGLLSPLHF. J is TRBJ1-6 and V is TRBV5-1, with 7 bases identical to TRBD1. This CDR3 spans 16 amino acids. Germline V CDR1 and CDR2: SGHRS, YFSETQ. V shed 4 bases and J 10 bases; nucleotides not matched to a gene: 14.

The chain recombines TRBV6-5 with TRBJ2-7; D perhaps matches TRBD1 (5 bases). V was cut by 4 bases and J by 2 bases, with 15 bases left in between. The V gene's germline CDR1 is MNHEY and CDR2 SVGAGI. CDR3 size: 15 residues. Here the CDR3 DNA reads TGTGCCAGCAGTTGGTCAGGGCGTAGGGCCTACGAGCAGTACTTC. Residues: CASSWSGRRAYEQYF.

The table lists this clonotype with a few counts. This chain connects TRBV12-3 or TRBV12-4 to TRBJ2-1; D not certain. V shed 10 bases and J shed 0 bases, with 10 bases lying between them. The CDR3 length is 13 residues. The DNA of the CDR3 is TGTGCCACCGGCCCTAGCTCCTACAATGAGCAGTTCTTC. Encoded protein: CATGPSSYNEQFF.

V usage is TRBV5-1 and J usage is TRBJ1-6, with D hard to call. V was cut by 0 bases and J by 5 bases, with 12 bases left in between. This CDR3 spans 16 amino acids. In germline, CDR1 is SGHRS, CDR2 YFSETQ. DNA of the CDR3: TGCGCCAGCAGCTTGGATTATCCAGGAGATAATTCACCCCTCCACTTT. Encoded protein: CASSLDYPGDNSPLHF.

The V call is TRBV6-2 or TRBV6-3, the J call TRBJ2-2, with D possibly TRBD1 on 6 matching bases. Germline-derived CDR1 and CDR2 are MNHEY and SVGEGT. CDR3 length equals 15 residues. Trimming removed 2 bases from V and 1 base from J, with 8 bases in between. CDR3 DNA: TGTGCCAGCAGTTACGGGACAATGAACACCGGGGAGCTGTTTTTT. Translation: CASSYGTMNTGELFF.

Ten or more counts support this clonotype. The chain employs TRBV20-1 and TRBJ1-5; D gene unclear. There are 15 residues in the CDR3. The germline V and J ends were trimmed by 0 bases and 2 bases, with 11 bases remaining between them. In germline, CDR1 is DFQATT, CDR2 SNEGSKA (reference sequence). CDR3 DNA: TGCAGTGCTAGAGATCCCGTGGCGGGCAATCAGCCCCAGCATTTT. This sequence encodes CSARDPVAGNQPQHF.

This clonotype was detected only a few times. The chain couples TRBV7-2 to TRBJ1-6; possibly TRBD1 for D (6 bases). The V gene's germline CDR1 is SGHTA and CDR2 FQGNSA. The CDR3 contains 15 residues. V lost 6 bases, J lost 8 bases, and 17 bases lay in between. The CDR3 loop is CASRSSGQAYSPLHF. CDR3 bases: TGTGCCAGCAGGTCATCGGGACAAGCATATTCACCCCTCCACTTT.

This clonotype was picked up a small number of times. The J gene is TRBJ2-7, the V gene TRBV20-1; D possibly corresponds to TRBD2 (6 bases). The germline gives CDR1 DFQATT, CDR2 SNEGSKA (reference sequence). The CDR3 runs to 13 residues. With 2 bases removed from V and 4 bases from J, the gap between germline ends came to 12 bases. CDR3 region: CSARRGTVYEQYF. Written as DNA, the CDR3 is TGCAGTGCTAGACGCGGGACCGTGTACGAGCAGTACTTC.

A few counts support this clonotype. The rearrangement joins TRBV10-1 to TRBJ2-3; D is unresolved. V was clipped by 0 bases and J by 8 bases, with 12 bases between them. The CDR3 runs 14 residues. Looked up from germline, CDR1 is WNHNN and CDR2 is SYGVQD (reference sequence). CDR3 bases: TGCGCCAGCAGTGAGTCGCAGGCGCGTGGTACGCAGTATTTT. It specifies CASSESQARGTQYF.

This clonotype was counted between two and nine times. CDR3 region: CASSQRQGEQYF. The CDR3 bases are TGCGCCAGCAGCCAACGACAGGGTGAGCAGTATTTT. The genes are TRBV5-1 and TRBJ2-3; TRBD1 aligns across 7 bases. CDR1 SGHRS and CDR2 YFSETQ come from the germline V gene. The junction had 7 bases not matched to a gene; V was cut back by 4 bases and J by 11 bases. The CDR3 runs 12 residues.

CDR3 bases: TGTGCCAGCAGCGTTAGGGGTGGTAGGGGACTAGCGGGAGTGGGCTCCTACAATGAGCAGTTCTTC. Translation: CASSVRGGRGLAGVGSYNEQFF. The V gene is TRBV11-3, the J gene TRBJ2-1, with TRBD2 matching over 14 bases. Per germline, CDR1 SGHNT and CDR2 YENEEA. This CDR3 region has 22 residues. Germline trimming cut 5 bases from V and 0 bases from J; bases unmatched to any gene: 18.

The CDR3: CASSLDSRVGTGELFF. DNA for the CDR3: TGTGCCAGCAGCTTAGATTCCAGGGTCGGAACCGGGGAGCTGTTTTTT. The V gene is TRBV7-8, the J gene TRBJ2-2, with D possibly matching TRBD1 (5 bases). Trimming left V 1 base short and J 5 bases short, with 14 bases between. This CDR3 spans 16 amino acids. Germline CDR1 is SGHVS and CDR2 is FQNEAQ.

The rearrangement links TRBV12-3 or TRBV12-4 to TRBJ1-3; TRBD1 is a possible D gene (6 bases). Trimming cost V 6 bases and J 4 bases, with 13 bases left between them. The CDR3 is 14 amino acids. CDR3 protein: CASRSTGTGNTIYF. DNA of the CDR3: TGTGCCAGCAGGAGTACAGGGACCGGAAACACCATATATTTT.

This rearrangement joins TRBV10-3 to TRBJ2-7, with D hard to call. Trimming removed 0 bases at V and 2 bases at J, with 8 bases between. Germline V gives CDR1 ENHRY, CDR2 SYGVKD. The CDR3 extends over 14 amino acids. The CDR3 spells CAISESRYPYEQYF. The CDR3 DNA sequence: TGTGCCATCAGTGAGTCGCGGTACCCCTACGAGCAGTACTTC.

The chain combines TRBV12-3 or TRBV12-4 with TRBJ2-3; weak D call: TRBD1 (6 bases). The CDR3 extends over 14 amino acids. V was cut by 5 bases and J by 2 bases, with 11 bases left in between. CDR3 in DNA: TGTGCCAGCAGTACCGGGACAAACACAGATACGCAGTATTTT. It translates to CASSTGTNTDTQYF.

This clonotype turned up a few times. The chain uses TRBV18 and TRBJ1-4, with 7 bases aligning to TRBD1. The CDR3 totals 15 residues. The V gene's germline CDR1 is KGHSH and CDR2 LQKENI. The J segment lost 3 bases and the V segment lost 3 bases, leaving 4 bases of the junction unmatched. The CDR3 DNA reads TGTGCCAGCTCACCTGGACAGGATTCTAATGAAAAACTGTTTTTT. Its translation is CASSPGQDSNEKLFF.

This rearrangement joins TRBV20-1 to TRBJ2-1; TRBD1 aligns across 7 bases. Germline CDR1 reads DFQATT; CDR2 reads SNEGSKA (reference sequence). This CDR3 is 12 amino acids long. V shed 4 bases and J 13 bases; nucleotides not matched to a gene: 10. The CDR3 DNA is TGCAGTGCTACCCAGGGACAGCGAAGACAGTTCTTC. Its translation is CSATQGQRRQFF.

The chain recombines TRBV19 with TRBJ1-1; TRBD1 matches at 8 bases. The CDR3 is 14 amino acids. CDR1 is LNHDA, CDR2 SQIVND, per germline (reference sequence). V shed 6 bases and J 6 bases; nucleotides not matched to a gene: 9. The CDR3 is CASREDREYAEAFF. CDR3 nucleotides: TGTGCCAGTAGGGAGGACAGGGAGTATGCTGAAGCTTTCTTT.

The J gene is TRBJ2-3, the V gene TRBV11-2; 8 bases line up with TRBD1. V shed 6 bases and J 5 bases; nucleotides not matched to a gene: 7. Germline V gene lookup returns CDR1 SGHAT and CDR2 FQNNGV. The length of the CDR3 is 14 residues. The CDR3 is CASRPTGAGDTQYF. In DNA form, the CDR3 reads TGTGCCAGCAGACCGACAGGGGCGGGAGATACGCAGTATTTT.

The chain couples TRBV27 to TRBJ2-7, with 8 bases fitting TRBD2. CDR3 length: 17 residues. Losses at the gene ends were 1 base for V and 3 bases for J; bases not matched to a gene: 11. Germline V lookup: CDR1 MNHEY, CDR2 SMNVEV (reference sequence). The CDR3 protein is CASSLFAHLAGNYEQYF. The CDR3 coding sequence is TGTGCCAGCAGTTTATTCGCTCACCTAGCGGGTAACTACGAGCAGTACTTC.

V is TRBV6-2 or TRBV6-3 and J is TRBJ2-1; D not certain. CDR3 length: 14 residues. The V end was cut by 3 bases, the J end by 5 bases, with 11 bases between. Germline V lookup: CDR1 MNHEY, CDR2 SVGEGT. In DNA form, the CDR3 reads TGTGCCAGCAGTTATGGTACAGCAAACAATGAGCAGTTCTTC. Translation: CASSYGTANNEQFF.

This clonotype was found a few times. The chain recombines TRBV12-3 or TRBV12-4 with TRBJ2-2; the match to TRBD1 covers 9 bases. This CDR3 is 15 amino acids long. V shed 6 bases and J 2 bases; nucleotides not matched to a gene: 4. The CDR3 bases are TGTGCCAGCAGCCCGACAGGGGGTAACACCGGGGAGCTGTTTTTT. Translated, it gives CASSPTGGNTGELFF.

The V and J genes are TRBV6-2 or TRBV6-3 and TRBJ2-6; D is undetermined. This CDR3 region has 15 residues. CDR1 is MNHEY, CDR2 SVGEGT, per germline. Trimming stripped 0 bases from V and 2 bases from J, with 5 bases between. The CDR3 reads CASSYSRTGANVLTF. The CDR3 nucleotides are TGTGCCAGCAGTTACTCTAGGACTGGGGCCAACGTCCTGACTTTC.

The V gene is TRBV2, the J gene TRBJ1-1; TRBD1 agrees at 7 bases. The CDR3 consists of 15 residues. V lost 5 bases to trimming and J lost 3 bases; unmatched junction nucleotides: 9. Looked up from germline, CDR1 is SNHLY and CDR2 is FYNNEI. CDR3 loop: CASSQRQGGDTEAFF. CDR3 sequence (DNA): TGTGCCAGCAGTCAGCGACAGGGTGGAGACACTGAAGCTTTCTTT.

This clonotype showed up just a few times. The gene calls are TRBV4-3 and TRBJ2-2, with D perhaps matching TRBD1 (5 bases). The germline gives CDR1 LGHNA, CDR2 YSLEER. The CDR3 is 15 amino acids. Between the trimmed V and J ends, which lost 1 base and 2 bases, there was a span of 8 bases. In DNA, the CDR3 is TGCGCCAGCAGCCAAGGGACACCCAACACCGGGGAGCTGTTTTTT. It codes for CASSQGTPNTGELFF.

The CDR3 DNA reads as TGTGCCAGCAGTTCCCCACAGGGAGTCACAGATACGCAGTATTTT. Translated: CASSSPQGVTDTQYF. The V and J genes are TRBV28 and TRBJ2-3; D may be TRBD1 (6 bases). CDR1 MDHEN and CDR2 SYDVKM come from the germline V gene. Deletions cut 4 bases from V and 2 bases from J, with 13 bases between. There are 15 residues in the CDR3.

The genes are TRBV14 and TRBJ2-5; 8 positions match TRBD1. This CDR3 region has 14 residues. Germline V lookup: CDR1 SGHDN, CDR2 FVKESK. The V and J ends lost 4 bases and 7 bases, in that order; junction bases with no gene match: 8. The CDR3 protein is CASSPGGDYWTQYF. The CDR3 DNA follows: TGTGCCAGCAGCCCAGGGGGCGACTACTGGACCCAGTACTTC.